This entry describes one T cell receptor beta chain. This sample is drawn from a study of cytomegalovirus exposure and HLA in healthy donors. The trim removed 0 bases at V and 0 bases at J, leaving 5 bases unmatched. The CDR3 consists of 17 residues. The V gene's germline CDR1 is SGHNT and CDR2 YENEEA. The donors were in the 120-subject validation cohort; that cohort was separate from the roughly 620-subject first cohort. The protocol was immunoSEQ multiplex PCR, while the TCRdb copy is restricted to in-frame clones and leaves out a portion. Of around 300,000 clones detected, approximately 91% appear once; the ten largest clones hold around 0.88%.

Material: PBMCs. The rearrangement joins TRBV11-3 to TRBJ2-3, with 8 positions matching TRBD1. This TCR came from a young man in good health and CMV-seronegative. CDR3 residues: CASSLDWDRHSTDTQYF. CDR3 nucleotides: TGTGCCAGCAGCTTAGATTGGGACAGGCATAGCACAGATACGCAGTATTTT.